This T cell receptor beta chain was obtained from a study of CD8+ T cells in alopecia areata. Study-wide context: The tofacitinib course ran for 6 to 18 months and was followed by 6 months off drug. Scoring treated patients' severity relied on the percentage of scalp area affected.

The length of the CDR3 is 15 residues. Germline V gene sequence: CDR1 GTSNPN, CDR2 SVGIG (reference sequence). The study, taken as a whole, reports: Normal scalp had lower clonality than lesional scalp, with alopecia totalis/universalis lesions showing this most strongly.

Described treatment: oral pan-JAK inhibitor, 5-10 mg twice daily. As for this clone: Its antigen is as yet unknown.

Following RNA extraction, reverse transcription yielded cDNA that acted as the sequencing template. The data were produced by immunoSEQ multiplex PCR, yet TCRdb's version contains in-frame clones alone and is incomplete. This table has some 190,000 clones, 50% to 60% appearing once. The sequence was collected from a human donor with alopecia areata. This chain joins TRBV30 and TRBJ2-6; the D gene is possibly TRBD1 (5 bases). The material was CD4+ T cells sorted from blood, obtained at week 4, from a patient treated with tofacitinib. CDR3 protein: CAGQGPNSGANVLTF. The CDR3 coding sequence is TGTGCAGGGCAGGGCCCAAACTCTGGGGCCAACGTCCTGACTTTC.